This T cell receptor (beta chain) was found in a study of blood T cell repertoires in COVID-19 (TCRdb year 2020). For the wider study: Samples from collaborators originated in the United States, Italy and Spain and spanned both the acute and convalescent phases of COVID-19. Deeply sampled blood TCRbeta repertoires from subjects exposed to, actively infected with, or recovered from COVID-19 were included in the dataset. A freely available public database, intended as a resource for researchers studying the immune response to SARS-CoV-2, is where the repertoires were released. Where available, HLA class I and class II types were obtained from metadata supplied by the sample provider rather than from assay-based typing. Samples came from the ongoing ImmuneRACE study (first 160 participants) plus 1,254 subjects from 6 global collaborators. A de-identified subject ID, COVID-19 status, age in years and sex were almost always included in the sample metadata. The material from the prospective study consisted of cDNA or gDNA derived from T cells, B-cell-depleted T cells, or PBMCs. General study outcomes and caveats: Clinical and demographic metadata were provided uncurated, with the amount varying by source and participant.

TCRbeta CDR3 regions were amplified from genomic DNA by means of the immunoSEQ Assay, a bias-controlled multiplex PCR. The paper's data handling went like this. The number of nucleated cells in each sample was estimated from the amplification of reference gene primers within the assay. Sequence reads were collapsed and filtered to measure the absolute abundance of every unique TCRbeta CDR3 rearrangement. Productive Simpson clonality was computed per sample as the square root of Simpson's diversity index over productive rearrangements. The immuneACCESS repertoire file appears here via TCRdb, limited to in-frame rearrangements. These files lack a portion of the clones; in checked studies, under half of the deficit traces to unresolved V genes, and the cause of the others is not known. V and J calls and clone size are those listed in that table; D and trimming were worked out from the DNA. This sample has 110,000 to 150,000 clones in its table, and around 84% of those were observed once. Around 5% of the sample is held by the ten biggest clonotypes.

The collaborating institutions used their own protocols to collect whole blood in K2EDTA tubes. For TCRbeta analysis, collaborator samples were shipped as frozen whole blood, as isolated PBMCs, or as DNA extracted from either sample type. Comment on this clone: The antigen it recognizes is unknown. No much larger clonotype is one base removed from it; base qualities were not supplied.

The TCR comes from a human donor in a cohort sampled during active COVID-19. The sequenced sample was peripheral blood.

The CDR3 region: CASSLGGSGTGVGNTIYF. The nucleotide sequence reads TGTGCCAGCAGTTTGGGGGGCTCCGGGACAGGGGTTGGAAACACCATATATTTT. The rearranged chain carries TRBV28 and TRBJ1-3, with 10 junctional bases fitting TRBD1. For this chain, trimming is 3 bases at the V end and 3 bases at the J end, and the number of junction bases without a gene match is 11. According to the germline V gene, CDR1 reads MDHEN and CDR2 reads SYDVKM. There are 18 amino acids in the CDR3, from cysteine to phenylalanine inclusive. The retained sequence is limited to the CDR3, 54 bases, with the frame set at the first base.